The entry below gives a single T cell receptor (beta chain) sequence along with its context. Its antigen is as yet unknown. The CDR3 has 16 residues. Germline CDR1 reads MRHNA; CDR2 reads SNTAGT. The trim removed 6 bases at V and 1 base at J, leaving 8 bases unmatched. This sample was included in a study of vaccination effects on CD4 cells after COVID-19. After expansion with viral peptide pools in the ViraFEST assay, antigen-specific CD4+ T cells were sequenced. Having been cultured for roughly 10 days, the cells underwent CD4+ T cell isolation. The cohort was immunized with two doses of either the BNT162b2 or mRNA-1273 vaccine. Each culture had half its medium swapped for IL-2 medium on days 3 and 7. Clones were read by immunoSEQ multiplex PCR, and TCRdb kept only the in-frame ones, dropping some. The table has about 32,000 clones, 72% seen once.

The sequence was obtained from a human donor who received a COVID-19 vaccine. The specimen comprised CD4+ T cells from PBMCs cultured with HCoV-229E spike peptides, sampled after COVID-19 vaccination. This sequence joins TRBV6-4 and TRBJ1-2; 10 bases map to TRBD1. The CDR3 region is CASSQTGGAGNYGYTF. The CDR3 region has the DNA TGTGCCAGCAGCCAGACAGGGGGCGCGGGTAACTATGGCTACACCTTC.